The present T cell receptor beta chain was sequenced within a study of Ad26.COV2.S vaccination and SARS-CoV-2 variants. About this clone: Its cognate antigen is unknown.

The ends were cut back, 2 bases at V and 1 base at J, with 9 bases in the middle. This CDR3 contains 14 residues. CDR1 and CDR2 from the germline V gene are MNHNS and SASEGT. Study-wide points: Total T cell responses, in the TCR breadth and depth analyses, may have been underestimated.

Produced via immunoSEQ multiplex PCR; TCRdb's table is partial and in-frame only. This sample has about 39,000 clones; 65% to 90% occur once, and the top ten carry roughly half. The TCR sequence derives from a human donor who had recovered from COVID-19. The chain employs TRBV6-1 and TRBJ2-7; weak D call: TRBD1 (5 bases). The specimen comprised peripheral blood, sampled after recovery from COVID-19. CDR3 sequence reads: CASSEYGASYEQYF. The CDR3, as DNA: TGTGCCAGCAGTGAATATGGGGCTTCCTACGAGCAGTACTTC.